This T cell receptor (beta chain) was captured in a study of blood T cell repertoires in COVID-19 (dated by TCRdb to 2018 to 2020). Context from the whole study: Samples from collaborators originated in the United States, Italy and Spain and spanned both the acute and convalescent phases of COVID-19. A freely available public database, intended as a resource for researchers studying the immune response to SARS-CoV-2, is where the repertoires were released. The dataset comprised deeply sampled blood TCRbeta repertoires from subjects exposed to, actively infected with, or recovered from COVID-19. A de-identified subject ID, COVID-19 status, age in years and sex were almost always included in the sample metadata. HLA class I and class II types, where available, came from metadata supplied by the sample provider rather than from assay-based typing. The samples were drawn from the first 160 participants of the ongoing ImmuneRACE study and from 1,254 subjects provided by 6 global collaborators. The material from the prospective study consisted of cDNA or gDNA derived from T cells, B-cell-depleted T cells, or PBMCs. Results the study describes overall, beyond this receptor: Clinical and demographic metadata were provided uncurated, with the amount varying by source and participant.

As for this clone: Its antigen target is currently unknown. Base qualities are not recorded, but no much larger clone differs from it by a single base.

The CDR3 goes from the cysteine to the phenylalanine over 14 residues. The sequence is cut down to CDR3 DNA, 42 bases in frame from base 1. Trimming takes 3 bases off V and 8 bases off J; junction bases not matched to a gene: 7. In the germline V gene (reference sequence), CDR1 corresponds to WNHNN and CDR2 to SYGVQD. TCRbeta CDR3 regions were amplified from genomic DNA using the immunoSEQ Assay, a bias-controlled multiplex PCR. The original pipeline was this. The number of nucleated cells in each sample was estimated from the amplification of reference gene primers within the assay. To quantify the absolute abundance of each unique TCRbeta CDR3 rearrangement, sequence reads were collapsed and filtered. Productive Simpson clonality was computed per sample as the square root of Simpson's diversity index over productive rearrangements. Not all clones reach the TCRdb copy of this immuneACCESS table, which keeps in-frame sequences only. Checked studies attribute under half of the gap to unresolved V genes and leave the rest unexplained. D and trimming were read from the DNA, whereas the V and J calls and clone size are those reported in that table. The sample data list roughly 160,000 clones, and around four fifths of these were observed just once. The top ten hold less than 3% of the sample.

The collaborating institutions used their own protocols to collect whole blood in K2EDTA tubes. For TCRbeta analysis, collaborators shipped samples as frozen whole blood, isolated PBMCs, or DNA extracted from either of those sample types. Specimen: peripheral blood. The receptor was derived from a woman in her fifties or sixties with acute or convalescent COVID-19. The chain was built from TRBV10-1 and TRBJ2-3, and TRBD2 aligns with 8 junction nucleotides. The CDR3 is CASSDERGSVTQYF. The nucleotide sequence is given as TGCGCCAGCAGTGACGAGCGGGGGAGCGTTACGCAGTATTTT.